Listed below are T cell receptor beta chains from one sample, sequenced in a study of T-cell memory formation after mild COVID-19. Via MiXCR, TCRdb re-called the 5' RACE reads, giving one row per CDR3 protein. The data show about 130,000 distinct CDR3 sequences, about 6% seen once. Material for sequencing was PBMCs or a T cell subset sorted from them (not recorded which). The receptors stem from an adult woman who had mild COVID-19 (a few samples of this study predate the infection). Cell type and time point are not known. Both conserved end residues are part of each CDR3. D genes are given only for firm matches. Expanded clones are given a class, and other clones once, few, many or no size at all.

size	D	J	V	DNA	CDR3
many	.	TRBJ2-7	TRBV6-2/TRBV6-3	TGTGCCAGCAGTGTGGGCCACGGGCGCTACGAGCAGTACTTC	CASSVGHGRYEQYF
.	.	TRBJ2-1	TRBV4-1	TGCGCCAGCAGCCAAGGCCCAGGGATTGGCCCCCAGTTCTTC	CASSQGPGIGPQFF
.	.	TRBJ2-5	TRBV18	TGTGCCAGCTCACCAGACAGGGACTGGGGGGAGACCCAGTACTTC	CASSPDRDWGETQYF
.	.	TRBJ2-7	TRBV7-2	TGTGCCAGCAGCAGCGGAGGGGGGACGATAATACGCGAGCAGTACTTC	CASSSGGGTIIREQYF
.	.	TRBJ2-6	TRBV5-5	TGTGCCAGCAGCTTGGACGGGACATCTGGGGCCAACGTCCTGACTTTC	CASSLDGTSGANVLTF
many	TRBD1	TRBJ2-5	TRBV4-2	TGTGCCAGCAGCCAAGATTGGAGGCAGGGGACAGGAGTACAAGAGACCCAGTACTTC	CASSQDWRQGTGVQETQYF
.	.	TRBJ1-4	TRBV25-1	TGTGCCAGCAGTGAAGGTGACAGCCCAACTAATGAAAAACTGTTTTTT	CASSEGDSPTNEKLFF
.	TRBD1	TRBJ2-7	TRBV12-3/TRBV12-4	TGTGCCAGCAGTGAGGCCGGGACAGGGATCTACGAGCAGTACTTC	CASSEAGTGIYEQYF
.	.	TRBJ2-5	TRBV23-1	TGCGCCAGCAGTCACAACCAAGATTATCGGTACCAAGAGACCCAGTACTTC	CASSHNQDYRYQETQYF
few	TRBD1	TRBJ1-1	TRBV12-3/TRBV12-4	TGTGCCAGCAGGGGACAGACGAACACTGAAGCTTTCTTT	CASRGQTNTEAFF
.	.	TRBJ2-3	TRBV11-2	TGTGCCAGCAGCCTCAATAGGGGGTCGGTAGCAGATACGCAGTATTTT	CASSLNRGSVADTQYF
few	TRBD1	TRBJ2-1	TRBV7-8	TGTGCCAGCAGCCCAAGGGGACAGGGGAATGAGCAGTTCTTC	CASSPRGQGNEQFF
few	.	TRBJ1-1	TRBV7-2	TGTGCCAGCAGCTTATCGTTCAGAAACACTGAAGCTTTCTTT	CASSLSFRNTEAFF
many	.	TRBJ1-1	TRBV5-1	TGCGCCAGCAGCTTGAGGACACAGAACACTGAAGCTTTCTTT	CASSLRTQNTEAFF
many	.	TRBJ2-1	TRBV5-1	TGCGCCAGCAGCTTGGCCGTCGGGGCCCCCTACAATGAGCAGTTCTTC	CASSLAVGAPYNEQFF
few	.	TRBJ2-3	TRBV5-1	TGCGCCAGCAGCTTTAATCTGAACCCTACAGATACGCAGTATTTT	CASSFNLNPTDTQYF
few	.	TRBJ2-5	TRBV29-1	TGCAGCGTCATAGCTCCCCAAGAGACCCAGTACTTC	CSVIAPQETQYF
few	TRBD1	TRBJ1-2	TRBV20-1	TGCAGTGCTAGAGATCTCCCCGGGACAGGGAGAGGCTACACCTTC	CSARDLPGTGRGYTF
few	.	TRBJ2-7	TRBV29-1	TGCAGCGTTGAGGTCCCGCTTCAGGGATCCTACGAGCAGTACTTC	CSVEVPLQGSYEQYF
.	.	TRBJ1-1	TRBV18	TGTGCCAGCTCACACCCCAGCCCAGGTCCTTGGGGCACTGAAGCTTTCTTT	CASSHPSPGPWGTEAFF
.	TRBD2	TRBJ2-5	TRBV28	TGTGCCAGCAGTTCCCTGGGAGGGAGGGAGACCCAGTACTTC	CASSSLGGRETQYF
few	.	TRBJ2-6	TRBV7-2	TGTGCCAGCAGCGCCCGAACAGGGTACGGGGCCAACGTCCTGACTTTC	CASSARTGYGANVLTF